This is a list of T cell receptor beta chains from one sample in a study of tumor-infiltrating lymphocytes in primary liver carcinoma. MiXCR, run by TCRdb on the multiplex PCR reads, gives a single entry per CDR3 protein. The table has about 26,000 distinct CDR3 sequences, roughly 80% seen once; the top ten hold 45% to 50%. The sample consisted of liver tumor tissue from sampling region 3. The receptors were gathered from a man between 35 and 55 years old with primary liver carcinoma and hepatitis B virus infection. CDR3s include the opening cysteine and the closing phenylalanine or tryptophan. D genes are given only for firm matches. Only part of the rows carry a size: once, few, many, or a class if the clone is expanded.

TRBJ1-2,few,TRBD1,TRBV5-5,CANSPGQAHYGYTF,TGTGCAAACAGCCCTGGACAGGCCCACTATGGCTACACCTTC
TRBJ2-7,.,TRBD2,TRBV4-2,CASSGKAELAGGPHEQYF,TGTGCCAGCAGTGGAAAAGCGGAACTAGCGGGAGGACCACACGAGCAGTACTTC
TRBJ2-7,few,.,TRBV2,CASSPTGEQYF,TGTGCCAGCAGTCCGACGGGCGAGCAGTACTTC
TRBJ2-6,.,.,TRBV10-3,CTTRGETGANVLTF,TGTACAACTCGCGGGGAAACTGGGGCCAACGTCCTGACTTTC
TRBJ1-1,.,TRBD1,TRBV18,CASSPPRQGVAFF,TGCGCCAGCTCACCACCGCGACAGGGAGTTGCTTTCTTC
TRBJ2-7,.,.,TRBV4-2,CAGSQGVNEQCF,TGTGCCGGCAGTCAAGGTGTGAACGAGCAGTGCTTC
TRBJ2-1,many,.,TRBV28,CASSFSRGGDEQFF,TGTGCCAGCAGTTTTTCCAGGGGGGGGGATGAGCAGTTCTTC
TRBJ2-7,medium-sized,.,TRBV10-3,CAISEIRLRTYEQYF,TGTGCCATCAGTGAGATCAGGTTAAGGACTTACGAGCAGTACTTC
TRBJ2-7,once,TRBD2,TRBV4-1,CASSQFLAEPPYEQHF,TGCGCCAGCAGCCAATTCCTAGCGGAGCCACCTTACGAGCAGCACTTC
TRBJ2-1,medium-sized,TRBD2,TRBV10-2,CASRLAVSSYNEQFF,TGCGCCAGCAGGCTAGCGGTAAGCTCCTACAATGAGCAGTTCTTC
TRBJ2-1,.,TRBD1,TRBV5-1,CASRAGGGWDHEQFF,TGCGCCAGCAGGGCAGGGGGCGGTTGGGACCATGAGCAGTTCTTT
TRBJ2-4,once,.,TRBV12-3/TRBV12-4,CASNLSQNIQYF,TGTGCCAGTAATTTGTCCCAGAACATTCAGTACTTC
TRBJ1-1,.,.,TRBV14,CSSRPREGNTEAFF,TGTTCTAGCAGGCCCCGGGAGGGAAACACTGAAGCTTTCTTT
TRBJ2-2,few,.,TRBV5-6,CASSLVPRVTGELFF,TGTGCCAGCAGCTTGGTACCCAGAGTCACCGGGGAGCTGTTTTTT
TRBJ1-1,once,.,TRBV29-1,CSVGKENTVAIF,TGCAGCGTTGGCAAGGAGAACACTGTAGCTATCTTT
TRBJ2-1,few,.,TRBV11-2,CASSPAHNGQFF,TGTGCCAGCAGCCCGGCACACAATGGGCAGTTCTTC